This T cell receptor beta chain was retrieved from a study of T-cell memory formation after mild COVID-19. The overall study: TCR clusters were largely donor specific. Study results and caveats: Clones shrinking between day 15 and 85 showed a balanced CD4/CD8 split, and those that grew later tilted toward CD4+.

Turning to this clonotype: Its antigen remains unidentified.

Each CDR3 protein is one row after TCRdb ran MiXCR on the 5' RACE reads. Of roughly 250,000 distinct CDR3 sequences listed, less than 20% are singletons. The V gene's germline CDR1 is SGHRS and CDR2 YFSETQ. The CDR3 runs to 15 residues. V dropped 3 bases and J dropped 1 base, with 13 bases sitting between them. The clonotype originates from a man aged 18 to 30 who had mild COVID-19 (a few samples of this study predate the infection). Cell type and time point are not known. The chain uses TRBV5-1 and TRBJ2-5; D possibly corresponds to TRBD2 (6 bases). The sequenced material came from PBMCs or a T cell subset sorted from them (not recorded which). The CDR3 DNA is TGCGCCAGCAGCTCTGGAGGGTGGGTCCAAGAGACCCAGTACTTC. Translating it yields CASSSGGWVQETQYF.